This TCR beta chain is from a study of CD8 T cells in Susac syndrome. CD8+ and CD4+ blood T cells underwent TCR beta sequencing. The V gene lost 0 bases and the J gene lost 8 bases, with 10 bases spanning the gap. The CDR3 is 13 residues long. Looked up from germline, CDR1 is DFQATT and CDR2 is SNEGSKA (reference sequence). An amount of RNA that ranged from about 0.45 to 1 ug was reverse transcribed with random hexamers. Via MiXCR, TCRdb re-called the immunoSEQ multiplex PCR reads, giving one row per CDR3 protein. Of 140,000 to 150,000 distinct CDR3 sequences in the sample, approximately 94% were seen once.

This TCR was sampled from a human donor in good health. Specimen: CD4+ T cells from PBMCs. The chain employs TRBV20-1 and TRBJ2-2; unclear D gene. The CDR3 nucleotides read TGCAGTGCTAGAGATATGTGGGCTGGGGAGCTGTTTTTT. Protein sequence: CSARDMWAGELFF.